What follows is one T cell receptor beta chain and its context. Its antigen is undetermined. This entry is derived from a study of cytomegalovirus exposure and HLA in healthy donors. Notes on the study in general: Fewer N-insertions than the approximately 680-donor mean were reportedly shown by an Asian-associated ancestry cluster in a later analysis.

PCR employed 60 Vbeta and 13 Jbeta primers. Some clones are missing from TCRdb's copy, which holds only in-frame ones; the method was immunoSEQ multiplex PCR. The table lists around 120,000 clones, over 65% of them singletons. The TCR originated in a woman aged 40 to 55 in good health and CMV-seropositive. Input material: PBMCs.

CDR3 loop: CAISDTDNSPLHF. DNA for the CDR3: TGTGCCATCAGTGATACTGATAATTCACCCCTCCACTTT. The V call is TRBV10-3, the J call TRBJ1-6; no clear D. Deletions cut 3 bases from V and 5 bases from J, with 5 bases between. From germline, CDR1 is ENHRY and CDR2 SYGVKD. The CDR3 contains 13 residues.